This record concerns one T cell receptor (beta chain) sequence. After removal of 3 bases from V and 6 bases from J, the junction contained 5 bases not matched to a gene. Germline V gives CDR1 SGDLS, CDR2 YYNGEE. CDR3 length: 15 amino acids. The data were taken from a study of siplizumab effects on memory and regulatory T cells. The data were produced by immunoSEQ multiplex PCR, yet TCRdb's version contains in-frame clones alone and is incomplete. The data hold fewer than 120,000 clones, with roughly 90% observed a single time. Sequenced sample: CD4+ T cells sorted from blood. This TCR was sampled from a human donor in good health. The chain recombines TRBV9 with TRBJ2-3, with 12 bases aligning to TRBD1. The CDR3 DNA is TGTGCCAGCAGCGAAAGGGACAGGGGGCACGATACGCAGTATTTT. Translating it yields CASSERDRGHDTQYF.